The clone carrying this TCR beta chain was seen more than once but under ten times. The antigen is not known. This entry is derived from a study of blood T cells in healthy people across ages. Findings and limits, study-wide: The study could not conclusively compare naive and antigen-experienced cells, given its unsorted PBMCs.

The CDR3 spans 13 residues. J gave up 3 bases and V 8 bases, and 0 bases lay outside the gene matches. Germline V gives CDR1 SGHTA, CDR2 FQGTGA. A second PCR, run for about 7 to 11 cycles, used a sample-barcoded 5' primer plus a J-beta primer mix. TCRdb processed the 5' RACE reads anew with MiXCR; each CDR3 protein has one entry. The top ten clones hold roughly a tenth of a sample with more than 750,000 distinct CDR3 sequences, 25% to 30% of them seen once. The data also belong to a second study, concerning T cells of mothers and their children.

The TCR was taken from a woman in her forties in good health. Input material: blood. The rearrangement uses TRBV7-3 and TRBJ2-3, with 12 bases identical to TRBD2. In DNA, the CDR3 is TGTGCCAGCGGACTAGCGGGGACAGATACGCAGTATTTT. Translation: CASGLAGTDTQYF.